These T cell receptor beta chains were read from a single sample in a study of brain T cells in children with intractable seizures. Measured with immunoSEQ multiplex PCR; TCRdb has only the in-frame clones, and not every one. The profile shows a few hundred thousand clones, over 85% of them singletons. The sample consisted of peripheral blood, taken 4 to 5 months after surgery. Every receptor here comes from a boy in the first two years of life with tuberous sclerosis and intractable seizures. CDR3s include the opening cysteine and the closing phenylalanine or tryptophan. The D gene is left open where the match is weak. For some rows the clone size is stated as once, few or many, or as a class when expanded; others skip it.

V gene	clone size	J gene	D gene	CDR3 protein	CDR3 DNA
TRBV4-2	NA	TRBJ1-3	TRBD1	CASSQLKDRAGNTIYF	TGTGCCAGCAGCCAACTAAAGGACAGGGCTGGAAACACCATATATTTT
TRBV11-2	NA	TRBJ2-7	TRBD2	CASSFGTSGYEQYF	TGTGCCAGCAGCTTCGGGACTAGCGGCTACGAGCAGTACTTC
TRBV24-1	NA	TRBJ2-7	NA	CATSDFSYEQYF	TGTGCCACCAGTGATTTCAGTTACGAGCAGTACTTC
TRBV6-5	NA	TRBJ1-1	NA	CASSPAGDTEAFF	TGTGCCAGCAGCCCCGCAGGGGACACTGAAGCTTTCTTT
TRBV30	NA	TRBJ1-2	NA	CAWSWGGMEGYTF	TGTGCCTGGAGCTGGGGAGGGATGGAGGGCTACACCTTC
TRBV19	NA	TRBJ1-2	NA	CASSILTKFYEGYTF	TGTGCCAGTAGTATACTGACAAAATTCTATGAAGGCTACACCTTC
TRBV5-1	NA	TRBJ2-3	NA	CASSFAAELSTDTQYF	TGCGCCAGCAGCTTTGCTGCAGAACTGAGCACAGATACGCAGTATTTT
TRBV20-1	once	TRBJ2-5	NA	CSAWRETQYF	TGCAGTGCTTGGAGGGAGACCCAGTACTTC
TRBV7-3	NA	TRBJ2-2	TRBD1	CASSRDRGSGELFF	TGTGCCAGCAGCCGTGACAGGGGGTCCGGGGAGCTGTTTTTT
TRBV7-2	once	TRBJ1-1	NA	CASSLWRQLNTEAFF	TGTGCCAGCAGCTTATGGCGGCAGCTGAACACTGAAGCTTTCTTT
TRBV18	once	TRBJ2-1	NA	CASSPPWGDLINEQFF	TGTGCCAGCTCACCACCTTGGGGAGACCTCATCAATGAGCAGTTCTTC
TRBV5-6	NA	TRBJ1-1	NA	CASSFWSRANTEAFF	TGTGCCAGCAGCTTCTGGTCCAGGGCGAACACTGAAGCTTTCTTT
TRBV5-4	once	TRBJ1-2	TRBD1	CASRLQGGGYGYTF	TGTGCCAGCAGACTCCAGGGGGGAGGCTATGGCTACACCTTC
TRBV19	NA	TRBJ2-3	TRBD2	CASTPRPGLAGGRQYF	TGTGCCAGTACACCTCGGCCGGGACTAGCGGGGGGCCGACAGTATTTT